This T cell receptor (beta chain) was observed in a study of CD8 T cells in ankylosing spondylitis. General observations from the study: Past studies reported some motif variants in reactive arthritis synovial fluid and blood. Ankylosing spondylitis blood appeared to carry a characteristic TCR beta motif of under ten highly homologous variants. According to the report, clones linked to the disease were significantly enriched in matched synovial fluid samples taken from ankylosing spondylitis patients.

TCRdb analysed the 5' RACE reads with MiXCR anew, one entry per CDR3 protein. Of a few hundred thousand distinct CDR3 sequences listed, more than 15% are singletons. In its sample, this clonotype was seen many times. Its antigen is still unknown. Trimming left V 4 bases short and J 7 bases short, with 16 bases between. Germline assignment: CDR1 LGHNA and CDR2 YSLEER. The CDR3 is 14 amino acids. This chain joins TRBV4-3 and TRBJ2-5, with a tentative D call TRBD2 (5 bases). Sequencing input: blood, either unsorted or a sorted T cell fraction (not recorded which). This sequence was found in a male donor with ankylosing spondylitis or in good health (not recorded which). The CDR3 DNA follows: TGCGCCAGCAGCCCCTCCGCAGGCGGAGGGACCCAGTACTTC. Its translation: CASSPSAGGGTQYF.